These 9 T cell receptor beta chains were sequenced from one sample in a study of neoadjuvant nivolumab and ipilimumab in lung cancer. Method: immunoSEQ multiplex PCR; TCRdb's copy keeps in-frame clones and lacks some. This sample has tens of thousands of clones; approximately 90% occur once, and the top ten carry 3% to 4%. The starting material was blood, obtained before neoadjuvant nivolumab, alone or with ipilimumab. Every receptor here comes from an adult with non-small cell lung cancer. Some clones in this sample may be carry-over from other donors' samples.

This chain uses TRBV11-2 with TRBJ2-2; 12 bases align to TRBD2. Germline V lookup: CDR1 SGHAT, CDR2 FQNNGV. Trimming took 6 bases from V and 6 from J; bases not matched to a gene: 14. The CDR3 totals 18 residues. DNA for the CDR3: TGTGCCAGCAGGCCAGGAGGTCGACTAGCGGGAGTGGCCGGGGAGCTGTTTTTT. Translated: CASRPGGRLAGVAGELFF. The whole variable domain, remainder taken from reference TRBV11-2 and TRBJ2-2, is EAGVAQSPRYKIIEKRQSVAFWCNPISGHATLYWYQQILGQGPKLLIQFQNNGVVDDSQLPKDRFSAERLKGVDSTLKIQPAKLEDSAVYLCASRPGGRLAGVAGELFFGEGSRLTVL.

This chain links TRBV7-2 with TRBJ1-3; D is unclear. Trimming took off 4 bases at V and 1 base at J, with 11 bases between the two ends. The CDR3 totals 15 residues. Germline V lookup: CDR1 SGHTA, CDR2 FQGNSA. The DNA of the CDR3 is TGTGCCAGCAGCTGGGCCGTTTCATCTGGAAACACCATATATTTT. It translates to CASSWAVSSGNTIYF.

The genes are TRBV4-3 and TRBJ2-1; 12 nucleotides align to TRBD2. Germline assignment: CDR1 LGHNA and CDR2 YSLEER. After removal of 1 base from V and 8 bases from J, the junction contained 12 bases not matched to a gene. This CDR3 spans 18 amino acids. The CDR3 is CASSQVSPTSGRSYEQFF. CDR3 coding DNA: TGCGCCAGCAGCCAAGTTTCCCCGACTAGCGGGAGAAGCTATGAGCAGTTCTTC.

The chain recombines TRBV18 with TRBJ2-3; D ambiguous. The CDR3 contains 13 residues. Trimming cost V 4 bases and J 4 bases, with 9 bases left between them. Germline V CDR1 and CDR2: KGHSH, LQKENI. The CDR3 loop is CASSRRDSDTQYF. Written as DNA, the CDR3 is TGTGCCAGCTCACGGCGCGACTCAGATACGCAGTATTTT.

For the CDR3, the DNA is TGTGCCAGCAGTCCCCGCCGAGGGGTCGAGCAGTACTTC. Translated: CASSPRRGVEQYF. The rearrangement joins TRBV6-5 to TRBJ2-7; D may be TRBD1 or TRBD2 (5 bases each). Germline V CDR1 and CDR2: MNHEY, SVGAGI. Between the trimmed V and J ends, which lost 5 bases and 6 bases, there was a span of 14 bases. This CDR3 has 13 amino acids.

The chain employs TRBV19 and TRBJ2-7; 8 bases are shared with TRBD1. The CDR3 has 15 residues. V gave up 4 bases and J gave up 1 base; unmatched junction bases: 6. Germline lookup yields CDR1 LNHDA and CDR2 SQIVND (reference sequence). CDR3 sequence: CASSSPTGVSYEQYF. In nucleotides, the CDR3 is TGTGCCAGTAGTAGCCCGACAGGGGTGTCCTACGAGCAGTACTTC.

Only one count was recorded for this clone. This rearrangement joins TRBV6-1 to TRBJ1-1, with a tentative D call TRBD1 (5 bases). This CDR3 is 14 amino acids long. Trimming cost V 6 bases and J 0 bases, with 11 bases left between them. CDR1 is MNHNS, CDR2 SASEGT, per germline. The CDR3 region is CASSPGHMNTEAFF. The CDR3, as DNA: TGTGCCAGCAGCCCCGGACACATGAACACTGAAGCTTTCTTT.

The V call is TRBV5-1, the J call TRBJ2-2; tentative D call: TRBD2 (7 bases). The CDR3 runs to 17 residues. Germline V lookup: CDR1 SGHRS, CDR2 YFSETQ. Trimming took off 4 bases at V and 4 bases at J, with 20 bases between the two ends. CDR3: CASSPGEGPPGTGELFF. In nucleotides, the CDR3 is TGCGCCAGCAGCCCAGGGGAGGGGCCCCCGGGCACCGGGGAGCTGTTTTTT.

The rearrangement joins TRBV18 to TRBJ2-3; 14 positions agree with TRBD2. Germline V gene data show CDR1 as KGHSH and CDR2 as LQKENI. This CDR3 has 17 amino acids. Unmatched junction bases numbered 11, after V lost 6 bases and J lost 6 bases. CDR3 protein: CASSLRLAGGSEDTQYF. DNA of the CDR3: TGTGCCAGCTCTCTTCGACTAGCGGGAGGGTCTGAGGATACGCAGTATTTT.